The rows below give T cell receptor beta chains drawn from one sample of a study of blood T cell repertoires in COVID-19. Data came from immunoSEQ multiplex PCR; TCRdb stores just in-frame clones and leaves some out. Of more than 85,000 clones in the sample, roughly 84% were seen once. Sequenced input: peripheral blood. These receptors all come from a woman between 55 and 75 years old with acute or convalescent COVID-19. The CDR3 runs from the conserved cysteine through the conserved F or W. D genes are given only for firm matches. Size is omitted from some rows. Given values are once, few, many or a class for expanded clones.

TRBV9	TRBJ1-2	NA	NA	CASSVGLGGPFGYTF	TGTGCCAGCAGCGTAGGTTTAGGGGGTCCCTTTGGCTACACCTTC
TRBV7-3	TRBJ1-2	TRBD1	few	CASSSGTGSGYTF	TGTGCCAGCAGCTCCGGGACAGGGAGCGGCTACACCTTC
TRBV5-1	TRBJ2-2	TRBD2	NA	CASSLTQTSGGGWFF	TGCGCCAGCAGCTTGACCCAGACTAGCGGGGGCGGATGGTTTTTT
TRBV6-6	TRBJ2-3	NA	NA	CASSYSRTSTDTQYF	TGTGCCAGCAGTTACTCCCGGACTTCAACAGATACGCAGTATTTT
TRBV6-5	TRBJ1-5	NA	NA	CASRLDRTINQPQHF	TGTGCCAGCAGGCTCGACAGGACAATCAATCAGCCCCAGCATTTT
TRBV11-1	TRBJ2-1	NA	once	CASSSHQGSYNEQFF	TGTGCCAGCAGCTCTCACCAGGGGTCCTACAATGAGCAGTTCTTC
TRBV29-1	TRBJ1-2	NA	NA	CSVEVGRRWNYGYTF	TGCAGCGTTGAGGTCGGCAGGCGTTGGAACTATGGCTACACCTTC
TRBV7-9	TRBJ1-2	NA	NA	CASSSDYLLYGYTF	TGTGCCAGCAGCTCCGACTATCTCCTATATGGCTACACCTTC
TRBV7-8	TRBJ2-1	NA	NA	CASSPTPRSHEQFF	TGTGCCAGCAGCCCCACCCCTAGGTCCCATGAGCAGTTCTTC
TRBV29-1	TRBJ2-3	TRBD2	NA	CSGNLAGGTQYF	TGCAGCGGAAACCTAGCGGGGGGTACGCAGTATTTT
TRBV21-1	TRBJ1-2	NA	NA	CASTSLGWGYTF	TGTGCCAGCACCTCACTAGGGTGGGGCTACACCTTC
TRBV28	TRBJ1-2	NA	NA	CASAGLGGYTF	TGTGCCAGCGCGGGTTTGGGTGGCTACACCTTC
TRBV29-1	TRBJ1-2	NA	NA	CSVRDLGGPYGYTF	TGCAGCGTTAGGGATCTGGGGGGGCCCTATGGCTACACCTTC
TRBV3-1/TRBV3-2	TRBJ1-2	NA	NA	CASSPSGYYGYTF	TGTGCCAGCAGCCCCAGCGGCTACTATGGCTACACCTTC
TRBV3-1/TRBV3-2	TRBJ1-6	NA	NA	CASSYTGSGSPLHF	TGTGCCAGCAGCTATACAGGGTCAGGTTCACCCCTCCACTTT
TRBV24-1	TRBJ1-2	NA	NA	CATSDTSRGIMTGYTF	TGTGCCACCAGTGACACCTCGAGGGGGATCATGACGGGCTACACCTTC
TRBV6-5	TRBJ1-2	TRBD1	NA	CASQRDRGDGYTF	TGTGCCAGCCAACGGGACAGGGGTGATGGCTACACCTTC
TRBV3-1/TRBV3-2	TRBJ1-1	NA	NA	CASSYSNTEAFF	TGTGCCAGCAGCTACTCGAACACTGAAGCTTTCTTT
TRBV5-1	TRBJ2-3	TRBD2	NA	CASSLWASGGKDTQYF	TGCGCCAGCAGCTTGTGGGCTAGCGGGGGTAAAGATACGCAGTATTTT
TRBV7-2	TRBJ1-1	NA	NA	CASSPRLGESTEAFF	TGTGCCAGCAGCCCCCGACTGGGAGAATCAACTGAAGCTTTCTTT
TRBV5-4	TRBJ1-1	NA	NA	CASSSKNSGMGTEAFF	TGTGCCAGCAGCTCAAAAAACTCAGGGATGGGGACTGAAGCTTTCTTT
TRBV10-3	TRBJ1-6	NA	NA	CAISPGGPGSPLHF	TGTGCCATCAGCCCAGGAGGTCCGGGGTCACCCCTCCACTTT
TRBV7-3	TRBJ2-1	NA	NA	CASGTHNGEQFF	TGTGCCAGCGGCACACACAACGGGGAGCAGTTCTTC
TRBV19	TRBJ2-7	TRBD2	NA	CASSTTSGSYEQYF	TGTGCCAGTAGTACGACTAGCGGGTCCTACGAGCAGTACTTC
TRBV5-1	TRBJ2-6	NA	NA	CASSLYISGANVLTF	TGCGCCAGCAGCTTGTATATCTCAGGTGCCAACGTCCTGACTTTC
TRBV4-1	TRBJ2-1	NA	NA	CASSQGPIGQLNEQFF	TGCGCCAGCAGCCAAGGACCTATCGGACAGCTTAATGAGCAGTTCTTC
TRBV10-2	TRBJ2-7	NA	many	CASTTEGVWYEQYF	TGCGCCAGCACCACCGAGGGGGTGTGGTACGAGCAGTACTTC
TRBV7-2	TRBJ1-1	NA	few	CASSLAGGTGTEAFF	TGTGCCAGCAGCTTAGCCGGGGGGACGGGCACTGAAGCTTTCTTT
TRBV28	TRBJ1-2	TRBD1	NA	CASIRAPGQGITGYTF	TGTGCCAGCATTAGAGCCCCGGGACAGGGTATTACTGGCTACACCTTC
TRBV7-9	TRBJ2-7	TRBD1	NA	CASSSQRTRQGGEQYF	TGTGCCAGCAGCTCACAACGCACTAGACAGGGGGGTGAGCAGTACTTC
TRBV11-2	TRBJ2-2	NA	NA	CASSLSGPGELFF	TGTGCCAGCAGCTTATCTGGCCCCGGGGAGCTGTTTTTT
TRBV7-9	TRBJ1-2	NA	few	CASSLVAEGYTF	TGTGCCAGCAGCCTCGTTGCGGAGGGCTACACCTTC
TRBV7-8	TRBJ1-1	NA	NA	CASSRPGVGRGTEAFF	TGTGCCAGCAGCCGTCCGGGCGTCGGCAGAGGGACTGAAGCTTTCTTT
TRBV11-2	TRBJ1-2	NA	NA	CASSPGAKGGYTF	TGTGCCAGCAGCCCAGGGGCGAAGGGGGGCTACACCTTC
TRBV18	TRBJ1-5	NA	NA	CASSPTTGSNQPQHF	TGTGCCAGCTCACCAACGACAGGTAGCAATCAGCCCCAGCATTTT
TRBV5-1	TRBJ1-1	NA	NA	CASSLTGQGITEAFF	TGCGCCAGCAGCTTGACAGGTCAGGGGATCACTGAAGCTTTCTTT
TRBV2	TRBJ1-4	TRBD1	NA	CASTRDSLGEKLFF	TGTGCCAGCACCCGGGACAGTTTGGGGGAAAAACTGTTTTTT
TRBV5-6	TRBJ2-7	TRBD1	NA	CASSLGDRGWQQYF	TGTGCCAGCAGCTTAGGGGACAGGGGATGGCAGCAGTACTTC
TRBV12-3/TRBV12-4	TRBJ2-1	NA	NA	CASRTGENNEQFF	TGTGCCAGCAGAACCGGGGAGAACAATGAGCAGTTCTTC
TRBV7-2	TRBJ2-2	NA	NA	CASSLTGQNTGELFF	TGTGCCAGCAGCTTAACAGGCCAGAACACCGGGGAGCTGTTTTTT
TRBV20-1	TRBJ1-2	NA	NA	CSAQGGDGYTF	TGCAGTGCTCAGGGCGGGGATGGCTACACCTTC
TRBV6-5	TRBJ1-5	NA	once	CASIKDTNQPQHF	TGTGCCAGCATCAAGGACACCAATCAGCCCCAGCATTTT
TRBV25-1	TRBJ2-7	TRBD1	NA	CASGDWDRVGEQYF	TGTGCCAGCGGGGACTGGGACAGGGTGGGGGAGCAGTACTTC
TRBV3-1/TRBV3-2	TRBJ1-6	NA	NA	CASSLPGRDSPLHF	TGTGCCAGCAGCCTTCCGGGGAGAGATTCACCCCTCCACTTT
TRBV4-1	TRBJ2-1	NA	NA	CASSQDGRGRDNEQFF	TGCGCCAGCAGCCAAGATGGCAGGGGAAGGGACAATGAGCAGTTCTTC
TRBV28	TRBJ1-2	NA	NA	CASQEGQGDYGYTF	TGTGCCAGCCAGGAAGGGCAGGGTGACTATGGCTACACCTTC
TRBV5-1	TRBJ2-1	NA	NA	CASSLFDRRYNEQFF	TGCGCCAGCAGCTTGTTCGACAGACGCTACAATGAGCAGTTCTTC
TRBV4-2	TRBJ1-2	NA	NA	CASSQGQEANYGYTF	TGTGCCAGCAGCCAAGGACAGGAAGCTAACTATGGCTACACCTTC
TRBV19	TRBJ1-4	NA	NA	CARAGDAPTNEKLFF	TGTGCCAGAGCAGGGGACGCCCCAACTAATGAAAAACTGTTTTTT
TRBV2	TRBJ1-5	NA	NA	CASSEGGAGNQPQHF	TGTGCCAGCAGTGAAGGTGGGGCTGGCAATCAGCCCCAGCATTTT
TRBV12-3/TRBV12-4	TRBJ1-6	NA	NA	CATRVVYNSPLHF	TGTGCAACCCGGGTTGTTTATAATTCACCCCTCCACTTT
TRBV19	TRBJ1-6	NA	NA	CASSIIAPSSYNSPLHF	TGTGCCAGTAGTATTATTGCACCGAGCTCCTATAATTCACCCCTCCACTTT
TRBV4-3	TRBJ1-5	NA	NA	CASSQSRQPNQPQHF	TGCGCCAGCAGCCAGTCCCGACAGCCCAATCAGCCCCAGCATTTT
TRBV5-6	TRBJ2-3	TRBD2	NA	CASSLELAGQVDTQYF	TGTGCCAGCAGCTTGGAGCTAGCGGGGCAGGTAGATACGCAGTATTTT
TRBV5-4	TRBJ2-2	TRBD2	NA	CASSLGTSGGAYGELFF	TGTGCCAGCAGCTTGGGGACTAGCGGGGGGGCCTACGGGGAGCTGTTTTTT
TRBV4-1	TRBJ2-4	TRBD2	NA	CASSHPGLAGGPRAKNIQYF	TGCGCCAGCAGCCATCCGGGACTAGCGGGGGGGCCCAGGGCCAAAAACATTCAGTACTTC